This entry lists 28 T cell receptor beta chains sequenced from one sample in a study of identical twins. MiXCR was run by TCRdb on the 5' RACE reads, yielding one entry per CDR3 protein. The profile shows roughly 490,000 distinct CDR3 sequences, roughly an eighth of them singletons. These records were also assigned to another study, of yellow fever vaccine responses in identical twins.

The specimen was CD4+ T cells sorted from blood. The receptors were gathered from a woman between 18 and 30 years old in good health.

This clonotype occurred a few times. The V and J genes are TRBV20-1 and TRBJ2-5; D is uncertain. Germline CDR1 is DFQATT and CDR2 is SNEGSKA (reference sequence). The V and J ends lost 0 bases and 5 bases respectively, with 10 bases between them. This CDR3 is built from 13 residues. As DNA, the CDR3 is TGCAGTGCTAGAGATCGGAGATGGGAGACCCAGTACTTC. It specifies CSARDRRWETQYF.

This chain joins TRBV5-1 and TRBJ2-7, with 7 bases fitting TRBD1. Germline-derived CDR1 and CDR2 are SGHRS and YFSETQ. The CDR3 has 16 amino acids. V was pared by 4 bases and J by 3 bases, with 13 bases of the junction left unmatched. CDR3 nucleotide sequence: TGCGCCAGCAGCCGTAAAACAGGGGTCCAGGTCTACGAGCAGTACTTC. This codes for CASSRKTGVQVYEQYF.

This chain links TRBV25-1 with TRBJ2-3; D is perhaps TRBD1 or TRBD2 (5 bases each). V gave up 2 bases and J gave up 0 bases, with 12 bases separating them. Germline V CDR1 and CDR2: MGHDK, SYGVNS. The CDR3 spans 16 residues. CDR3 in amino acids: CASSERRGVSTDTQYF. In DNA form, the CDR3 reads TGTGCCAGCAGTGAACGGCGAGGGGTTAGCACAGATACGCAGTATTTT.

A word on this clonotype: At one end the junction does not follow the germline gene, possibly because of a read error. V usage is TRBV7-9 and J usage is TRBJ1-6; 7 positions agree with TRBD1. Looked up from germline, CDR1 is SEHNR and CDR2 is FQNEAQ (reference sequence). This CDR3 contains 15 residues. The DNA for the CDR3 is TGTGCCAGCAGCAAACAGGGGTACTATAGTTCACCCCTCCACTTT. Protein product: CASSKQGYYSSPLHF. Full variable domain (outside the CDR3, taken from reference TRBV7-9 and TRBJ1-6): DTGVSQNPRHKITKRGQNVTFRCDPISEHNRLYWYRQTLGQGPEFLTYFQNEAQLEKSRLLSDRFSAERPKGSFSTLEIQRTEQGDSAMYLCASSKQGYYSSPLHFGNGTRLTVT.

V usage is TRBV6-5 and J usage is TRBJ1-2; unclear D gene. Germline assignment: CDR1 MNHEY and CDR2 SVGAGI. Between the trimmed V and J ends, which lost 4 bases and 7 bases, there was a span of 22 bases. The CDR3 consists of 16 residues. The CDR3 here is CASSFGLSVGLGGYTF. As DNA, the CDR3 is TGTGCCAGCAGTTTCGGACTCTCGGTTGGCCTAGGTGGCTACACCTTC.

Here the CDR3 DNA reads TGTGCCAGCTCACTCCTGACAGAGACCCAGTACTTC. This sequence encodes CASSLLTETQYF. The chain is built from TRBV18 and TRBJ2-5, with D unresolved. Trimming took off 4 bases at V and 4 bases at J, with 7 bases between the two ends. Germline CDR1 reads KGHSH; CDR2 reads LQKENI. The CDR3 has 12 residues.

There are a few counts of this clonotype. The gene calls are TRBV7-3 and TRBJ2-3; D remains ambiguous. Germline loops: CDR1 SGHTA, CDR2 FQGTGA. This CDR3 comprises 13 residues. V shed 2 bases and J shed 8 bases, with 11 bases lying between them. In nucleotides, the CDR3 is TGTGCCAGCAGCTTAGGTGTCGAAAGTACGCAGTATTTT. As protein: CASSLGVESTQYF. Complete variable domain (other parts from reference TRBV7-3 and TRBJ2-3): GAGVSQTPSNKVTEKGKYVELRCDPISGHTALYWYRQSLGQGPEFLIYFQGTGAADDSGLPNDRFFAVRPEGSVSTLKIQRTERGDSAVYLCASSLGVESTQYFGPGTRLTVL.

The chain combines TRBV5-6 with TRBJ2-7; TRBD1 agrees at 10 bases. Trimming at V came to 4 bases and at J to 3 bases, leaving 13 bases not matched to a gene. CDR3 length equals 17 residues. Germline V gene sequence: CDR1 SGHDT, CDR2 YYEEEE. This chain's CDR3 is CASSPLNLGQGFYEQYF. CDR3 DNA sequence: TGTGCCAGCAGCCCCCTAAACCTGGGACAGGGGTTCTACGAGCAGTACTTC.

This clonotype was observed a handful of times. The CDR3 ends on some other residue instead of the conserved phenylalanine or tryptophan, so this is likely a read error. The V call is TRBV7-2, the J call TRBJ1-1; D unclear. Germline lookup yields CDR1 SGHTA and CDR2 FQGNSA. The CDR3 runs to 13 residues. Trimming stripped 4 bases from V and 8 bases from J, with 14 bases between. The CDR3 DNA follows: TGTGCCAGCAGCTCTGGCCCGGCGCGGGAAGCTTTCCTT. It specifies CASSSGPAREAFL.

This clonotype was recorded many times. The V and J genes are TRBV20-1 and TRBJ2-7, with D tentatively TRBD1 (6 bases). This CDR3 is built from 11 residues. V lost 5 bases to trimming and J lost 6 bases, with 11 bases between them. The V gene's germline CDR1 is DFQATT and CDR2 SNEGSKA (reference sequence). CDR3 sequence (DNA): TGCAGTGCTCTAACAGGGCCCGAGCAGTACTTC. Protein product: CSALTGPEQYF.

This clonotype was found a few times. For the CDR3, the DNA is TGTGCCAGCAGCTTAAGGGGGCTTGAAGCTTTCTTT. This gives the protein CASSLRGLEAFF. V and J are TRBV7-2 and TRBJ1-1; 7 positions agree with TRBD1. CDR1 is SGHTA, CDR2 FQGNSA, per germline. The CDR3 is made up of 12 amino acids. The V segment lost 2 bases and the J segment 7 bases; nucleotides outside the gene matches: 1.

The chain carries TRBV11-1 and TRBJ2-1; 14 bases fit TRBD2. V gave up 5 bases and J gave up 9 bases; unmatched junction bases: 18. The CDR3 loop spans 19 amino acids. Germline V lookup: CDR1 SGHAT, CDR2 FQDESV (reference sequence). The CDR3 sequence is CASSATPGTSGRTPGEQFF. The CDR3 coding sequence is TGTGCCAGCAGCGCCACACCCGGGACTAGCGGGAGAACGCCGGGTGAGCAGTTCTTC.

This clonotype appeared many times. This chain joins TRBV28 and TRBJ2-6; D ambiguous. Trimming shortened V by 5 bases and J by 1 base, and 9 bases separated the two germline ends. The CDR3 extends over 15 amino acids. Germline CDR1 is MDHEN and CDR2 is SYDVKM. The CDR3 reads CASSLSGSGANVLTF. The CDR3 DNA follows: TGTGCCAGCAGTCTCAGTGGTTCTGGGGCCAACGTCCTGACTTTC. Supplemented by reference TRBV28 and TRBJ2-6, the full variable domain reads DVKVTQSSRYLVKRTGEKVFLECVQDMDHENMFWYRQDPGLGLRLIYFSYDVKMKEKGDIPEGYSVSREKKERFSLILESASTNQTSMYLCASSLSGSGANVLTFGAGSRLTVL.

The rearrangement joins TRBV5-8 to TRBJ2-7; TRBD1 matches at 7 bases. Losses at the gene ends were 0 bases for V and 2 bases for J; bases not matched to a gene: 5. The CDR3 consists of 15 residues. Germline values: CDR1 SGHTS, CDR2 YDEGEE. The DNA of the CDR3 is TGTGCCAGCAGCTTGGGTGGGACAGTCGCCTACGAGCAGTACTTC. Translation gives CASSLGGTVAYEQYF.

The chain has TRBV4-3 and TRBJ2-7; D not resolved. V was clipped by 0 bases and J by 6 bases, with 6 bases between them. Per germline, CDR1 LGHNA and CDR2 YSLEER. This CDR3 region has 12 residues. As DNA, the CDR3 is TGCGCCAGCAGCCAAGATAGAAGCGAGCAGTACTTC. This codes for CASSQDRSEQYF.

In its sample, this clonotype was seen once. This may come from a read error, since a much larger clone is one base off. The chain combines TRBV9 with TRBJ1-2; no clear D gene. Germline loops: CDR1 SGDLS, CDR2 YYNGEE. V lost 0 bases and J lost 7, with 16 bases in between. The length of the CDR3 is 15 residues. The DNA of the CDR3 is TGTGCCAGCAGCGTAGTTCCCGAACCAAGGTGTGGCTACACCTTC. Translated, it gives CASSVVPEPRCGYTF.

The CDR3 loop reads CASSLERYRTGGENNEQFF. DNA of the CDR3: TGCGCCAGCAGCCTAGAAAGATACCGGACAGGGGGGGAGAACAATGAGCAGTTCTTC. The gene calls are TRBV5-1 and TRBJ2-1; 10 positions agree with TRBD1. The length of the CDR3 is 19 residues. Trimming at V came to 4 bases and at J to 5 bases, leaving 18 bases not matched to a gene. Per germline, CDR1 SGHRS and CDR2 YFSETQ.

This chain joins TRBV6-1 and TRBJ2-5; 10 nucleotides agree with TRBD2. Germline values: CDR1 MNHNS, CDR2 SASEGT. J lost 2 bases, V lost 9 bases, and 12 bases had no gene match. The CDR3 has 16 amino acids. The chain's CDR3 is CASNYALAGVQETQYF. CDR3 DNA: TGTGCCAGTAACTACGCCCTAGCGGGGGTACAAGAGACCCAGTACTTC.

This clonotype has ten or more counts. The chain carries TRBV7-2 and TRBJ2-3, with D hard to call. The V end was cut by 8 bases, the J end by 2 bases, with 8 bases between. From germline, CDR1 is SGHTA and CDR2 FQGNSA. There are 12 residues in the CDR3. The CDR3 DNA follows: TGTGCCAGCTCACCTACCACAGATACGCAGTATTTT. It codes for CASSPTTDTQYF.

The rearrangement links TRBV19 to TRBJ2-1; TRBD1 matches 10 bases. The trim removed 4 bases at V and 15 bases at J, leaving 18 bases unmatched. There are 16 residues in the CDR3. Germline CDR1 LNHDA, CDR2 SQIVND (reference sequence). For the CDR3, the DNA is TGTGCCAGTAGTAACCCCGGGACAGGGGCCGCCTTGCCTGGGTTCTTC. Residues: CASSNPGTGAALPGFF.

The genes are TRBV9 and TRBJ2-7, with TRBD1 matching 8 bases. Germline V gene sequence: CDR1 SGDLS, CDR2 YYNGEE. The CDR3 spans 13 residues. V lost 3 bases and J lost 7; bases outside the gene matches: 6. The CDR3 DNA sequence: TGTGCCAGCAGCGGGACAGGGTTAGAAGAGCAGTACTTC. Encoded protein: CASSGTGLEEQYF.

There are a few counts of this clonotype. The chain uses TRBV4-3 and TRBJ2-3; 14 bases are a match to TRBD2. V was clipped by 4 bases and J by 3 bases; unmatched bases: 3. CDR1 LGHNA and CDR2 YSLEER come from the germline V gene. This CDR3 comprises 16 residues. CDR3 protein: CASSRRTSGRTDTQYF. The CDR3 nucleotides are TGCGCCAGCAGCCGCCGGACTAGCGGGAGGACAGATACGCAGTATTTT.

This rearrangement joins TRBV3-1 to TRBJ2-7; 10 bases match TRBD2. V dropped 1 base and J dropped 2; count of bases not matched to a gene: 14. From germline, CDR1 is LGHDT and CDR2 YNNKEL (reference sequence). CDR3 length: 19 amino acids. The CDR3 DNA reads TGTGCCAGCAGCCAAGTATTTAGAAGCGGGAGGGCCCCCGCCTACGAGCAGTACTTC. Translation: CASSQVFRSGRAPAYEQYF.

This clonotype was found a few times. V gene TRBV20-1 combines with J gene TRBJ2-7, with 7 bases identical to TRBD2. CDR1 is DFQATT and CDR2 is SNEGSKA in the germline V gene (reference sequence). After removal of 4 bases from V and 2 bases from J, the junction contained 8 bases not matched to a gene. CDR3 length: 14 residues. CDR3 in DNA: TGCAGTGCTACCCCCCGGGACTACGCCTACGAGCAGTACTTC. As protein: CSATPRDYAYEQYF.

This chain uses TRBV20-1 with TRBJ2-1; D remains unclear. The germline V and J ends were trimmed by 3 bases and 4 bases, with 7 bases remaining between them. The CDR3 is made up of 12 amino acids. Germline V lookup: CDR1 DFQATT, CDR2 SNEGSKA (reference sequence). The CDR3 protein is CSASRPYNEQFF. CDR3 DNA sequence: TGCAGTGCTAGTCGGCCGTACAATGAGCAGTTCTTC.

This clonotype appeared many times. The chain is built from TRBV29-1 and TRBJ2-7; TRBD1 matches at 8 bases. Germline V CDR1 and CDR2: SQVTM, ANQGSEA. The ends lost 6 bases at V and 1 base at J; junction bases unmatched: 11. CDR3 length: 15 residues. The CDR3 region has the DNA TGCAGCGTGACAGGGGACGAACGGGGGTCCTACGAGCAGTACTTC. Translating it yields CSVTGDERGSYEQYF.

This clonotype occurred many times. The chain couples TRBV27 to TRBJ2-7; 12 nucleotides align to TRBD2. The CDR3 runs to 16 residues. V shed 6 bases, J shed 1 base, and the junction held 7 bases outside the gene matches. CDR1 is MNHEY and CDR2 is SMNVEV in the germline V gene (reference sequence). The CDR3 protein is CASSTGLAGTSYEQYF. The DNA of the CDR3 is TGTGCCAGCAGCACGGGACTAGCGGGTACATCCTACGAGCAGTACTTC.

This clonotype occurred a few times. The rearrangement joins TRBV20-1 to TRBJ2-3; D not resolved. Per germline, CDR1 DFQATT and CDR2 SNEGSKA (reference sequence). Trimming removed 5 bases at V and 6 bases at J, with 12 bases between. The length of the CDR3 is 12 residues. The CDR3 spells CSAPSFADTQYF. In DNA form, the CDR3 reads TGCAGTGCTCCATCCTTTGCGGATACGCAGTATTTT.